This TCR beta chain was captured in a study of spatial heterogeneity in lung cancer (dated by TCRdb to between 2019 and 2020). Regarding the study in general: Samples were obtained from approximately 70 patients with early-stage, untreated non-small cell lung cancer from the lung TRACERx cohort. In non-small cell lung cancer, the study made a quantitative comparison of TCR alpha and beta repertoires among multiple tumor regions, matched nontumor lung and blood. Follow-up PBMC samples were sequenced whenever available, and the median time to follow-up was 2 to 3 years after resection. In the raw uncorrected reads, each unique combination of TCR and UMI appeared on average more than ten times. TCR repertoire features were related to nonsynonymous mutation counts determined by whole-exome sequencing of tumor tissue. At surgery, both alpha and beta chains were TCR-sequenced in over 200 tumor regions, fewer than 85 matched nontumor lung samples and a few dozen PBMC samples. Beta-chain transcripts were consistently detected in greater numbers than alpha-chain transcripts, which likely reflected higher beta-chain transcript abundance.

The time point tag for this specimen amounts to: blood at routine non-recurrence follow-up after resection. TCR sequencing used whole RNA extracted from tumor and nontumor lung tissue, or from cryopreserved PBMC samples, without cell sorting. Only patients with enough RNA available from two or more tumor regions were chosen for TCR sequencing. The paper's findings and limits, for the study overall: Ubiquitous expanded tumor TCRs showed up in blood more often at tumor resection than at routine follow-up. Only 13 to 15 patients were included in the comparisons of baseline and follow-up blood repertoires. Confirming at a functional level the hypothesis that regional TCRs recognize regional mutations was considered to require additional single-cell paired TCR alpha and beta sequencing.

Preparation of the library involved 5' RACE. The instrument was a NextSeq 500. In the TCR library protocol, a unique molecular identifier was attached to each TCR cDNA molecule so that PCR and sequencing errors could be corrected. As for the original processing: TCR identification, UMI-based error correction and CDR3 extraction were performed with Decombinator tools. Expanded TCRs were defined as those above a frequency of 2 per 1,000, corresponding to the top 1% of the tumor frequency distribution. Renyi diversity was computed with the R vegan package after each repertoire had been subsampled 100 times to 5,000 TCRs. CDR3 similarity networks were constructed using string-kernel similarity of amino acid triplets, with links drawn between CDR3s whose pairwise similarity was above 0.82. In-frame beta chains were kept once TCRdb had trimmed the public reads at Q25 with fastp and called clones with MiXCR. One record per CDR3 amino acid sequence lists the most common genes and DNA. What appears here as the V and J calls and clone size reflects TCRdb's work, not the paper's. The sample profile shows more than 40,000 distinct CDR3 sequences; approximately 24% of them were found once. The ten top clones hold 6.5% to 9% of the sample.

This clonotype was detected a few times. The antigen it binds to is not known. Per-base qualities were not stored, and no clone one base away is much larger. From the germline V gene, CDR1 is SGHRS and CDR2 is YFSETQ. The CDR3 numbers 14 residues from cysteine through phenylalanine. Solely the CDR3 DNA is kept, with 42 bases framed from the first base. V is reduced by 0 bases and J by 9 bases, leaving a spacing of 13 bases between them. The sequence joins TRBV5-1 to TRBJ2-1; a tentative D match to TRBD2 spans 5 bases. This TCR derives from a female donor with early-stage non-small cell lung cancer. Source: PBMCs, taken at follow-up. The nucleotides read TGCGCCAGCAGCTTGGTAGGTGGGAGTCTTGAGCAGTTCTTC. This yields the protein CASSLVGGSLEQFF.